The rows below give T cell receptor beta chains drawn from one sample of a study of blood T cell repertoires in COVID-19. The data were produced by immunoSEQ multiplex PCR, yet TCRdb's version contains in-frame clones alone and is incomplete. The table includes around 170,000 clones, less than 90% detected once. The sequenced sample consisted of peripheral blood. The receptors were sampled from a woman in her sixties or seventies with COVID-19, enrolled during active disease. Both conserved end residues are part of each CDR3. Each record gives: J gene, clone size, D gene, V gene, CDR3 length, CDR3 protein, CDR3 DNA. The D gene is left open where the match is weak. Size tells how often a clone was seen (once, few, many) or the class of an expanded clone, and some rows leave it out.

j_gene: TRBJ2-3; abundance: few; d_gene: TRBD1; v_gene: TRBV24-1; len: 15; CDR3aa: CATSDPGQSTDTQYF; CDR3nt: TGTGCCACCAGTGATCCGGGACAGTCGACAGATACGCAGTATTTT
j_gene: TRBJ2-1; abundance: NA; d_gene: TRBD2; v_gene: TRBV5-5; len: 14; CDR3aa: CASSRTSGVYEQFF; CDR3nt: TGTGCCAGCAGTCGGACTAGCGGGGTGTATGAGCAGTTCTTC
j_gene: TRBJ2-1; abundance: NA; d_gene: TRBD2; v_gene: TRBV7-3; len: 16; CDR3aa: CASSLGSAGVVYEQFF; CDR3nt: TGTGCCAGCAGCTTAGGTTCAGCGGGAGTGGTTTATGAGCAGTTCTTC
j_gene: TRBJ1-2; abundance: few; d_gene: TRBD1; v_gene: TRBV4-3; len: 17; CDR3aa: CASSQGLGTGVLYGYTF; CDR3nt: TGCGCCAGCAGCCAGGGGCTCGGGACAGGGGTTCTCTATGGCTACACCTTC
j_gene: TRBJ2-3; abundance: NA; d_gene: NA; v_gene: TRBV28; len: 15; CDR3aa: CASGVGRPSTDTQYF; CDR3nt: TGTGCCAGCGGCGTTGGGAGGCCTAGCACAGATACGCAGTATTTT
j_gene: TRBJ1-2; abundance: NA; d_gene: NA; v_gene: TRBV7-2; len: 13; CDR3aa: CASSLPTVYGYTF; CDR3nt: TGTGCCAGCAGCCTTCCCACAGTTTATGGCTACACCTTC
j_gene: TRBJ1-1; abundance: NA; d_gene: NA; v_gene: TRBV30; len: 14; CDR3aa: CAWNPGRVNTEAFF; CDR3nt: TGTGCCTGGAATCCGGGCAGGGTGAACACTGAAGCTTTCTTT
j_gene: TRBJ1-5; abundance: NA; d_gene: TRBD1; v_gene: TRBV6-2/TRBV6-3; len: 16; CDR3aa: CASSYLGQGSNQPQHF; CDR3nt: TGTGCCAGCAGTTACTTGGGACAGGGAAGCAATCAGCCCCAGCATTTT
j_gene: TRBJ2-5; abundance: NA; d_gene: TRBD1; v_gene: TRBV27; len: 16; CDR3aa: CASSFSPGQGRETQYF; CDR3nt: TGTGCCAGCAGTTTCTCACCGGGACAGGGACGAGAGACCCAGTACTTC
j_gene: TRBJ2-2; abundance: few; d_gene: NA; v_gene: TRBV15; len: 14; CDR3aa: CATSSPPLSGELFF; CDR3nt: TGTGCCACCAGCAGTCCCCCCCTGAGCGGGGAGCTGTTTTTT
j_gene: TRBJ2-7; abundance: NA; d_gene: NA; v_gene: TRBV7-2; len: 16; CDR3aa: CASSLAGGRRLYEQYF; CDR3nt: TGTGCCAGCAGCTTAGCGGGGGGGCGCAGGTTATACGAGCAGTACTTC
j_gene: TRBJ2-3; abundance: NA; d_gene: TRBD1; v_gene: TRBV7-3; len: 12; CDR3aa: CASSLTGDTQYF; CDR3nt: TGTGCCAGCAGCCTGACAGGGGATACGCAGTATTTT
j_gene: TRBJ1-2; abundance: NA; d_gene: TRBD1; v_gene: TRBV27; len: 14; CDR3aa: CASSKGTGGNGYTF; CDR3nt: TGTGCCAGCAGTAAGGGAACAGGGGGGAATGGCTACACCTTC
j_gene: TRBJ2-1; abundance: NA; d_gene: TRBD2; v_gene: TRBV5-1; len: 15; CDR3aa: CASSPGTSGNNEQFF; CDR3nt: TGCGCCAGCAGCCCGGGGACTAGCGGGAACAATGAGCAGTTCTTC
j_gene: TRBJ2-5; abundance: NA; d_gene: TRBD1; v_gene: TRBV6-5; len: 15; CDR3aa: CASSYRGQGLETQYF; CDR3nt: TGTGCCAGCAGTTACAGGGGACAGGGGCTAGAGACCCAGTACTTC
j_gene: TRBJ2-7; abundance: once; d_gene: TRBD1; v_gene: TRBV3-1/TRBV3-2; len: 15; CDR3aa: CASSQVSRGLREQYF; CDR3nt: TGTGCCAGCAGCCAAGTGTCCAGGGGGCTGAGGGAGCAGTACTTC
j_gene: TRBJ1-3; abundance: NA; d_gene: NA; v_gene: TRBV28; len: 15; CDR3aa: CASSPPGRSGNTIYF; CDR3nt: TGTGCCAGCAGTCCACCAGGGCGCTCTGGAAACACCATATATTTT
j_gene: TRBJ2-1; abundance: NA; d_gene: NA; v_gene: TRBV7-6; len: 15; CDR3aa: CASSEAAAKLNEQFF; CDR3nt: TGTGCCAGCAGCGAAGCAGCGGCTAAGCTTAATGAGCAGTTCTTC
j_gene: TRBJ1-5; abundance: NA; d_gene: TRBD1; v_gene: TRBV19; len: 14; CDR3aa: CASSARQGYQPQHF; CDR3nt: TGTGCCAGTAGTGCTAGACAGGGCTATCAGCCCCAGCATTTT
j_gene: TRBJ1-1; abundance: NA; d_gene: TRBD1; v_gene: TRBV28; len: 14; CDR3aa: CATKRENRGTEAFF; CDR3nt: TGTGCCACCAAAAGGGAGAACAGGGGCACTGAAGCTTTCTTT
j_gene: TRBJ1-1; abundance: NA; d_gene: NA; v_gene: TRBV5-4; len: 14; CDR3aa: CASSTLRGYTEAFF; CDR3nt: TGTGCCAGCAGCACCCTGAGAGGATACACTGAAGCTTTCTTT
j_gene: TRBJ2-5; abundance: NA; d_gene: TRBD2; v_gene: TRBV15; len: 15; CDR3aa: CATSRGLAGAETQYF; CDR3nt: TGTGCCACCAGCAGAGGACTAGCGGGCGCAGAGACCCAGTACTTC